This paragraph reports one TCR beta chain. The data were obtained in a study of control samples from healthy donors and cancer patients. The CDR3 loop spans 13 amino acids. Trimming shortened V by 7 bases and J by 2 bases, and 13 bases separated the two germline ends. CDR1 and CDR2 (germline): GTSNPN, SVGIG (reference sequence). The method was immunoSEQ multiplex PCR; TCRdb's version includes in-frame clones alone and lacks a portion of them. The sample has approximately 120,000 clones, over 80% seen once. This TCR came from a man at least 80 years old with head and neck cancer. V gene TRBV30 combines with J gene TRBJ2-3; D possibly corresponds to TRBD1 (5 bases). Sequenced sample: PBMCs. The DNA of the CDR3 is TGTGCCTCCGTGACAGAGAACACAGATACGCAGTATTTT. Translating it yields CASVTENTDTQYF.